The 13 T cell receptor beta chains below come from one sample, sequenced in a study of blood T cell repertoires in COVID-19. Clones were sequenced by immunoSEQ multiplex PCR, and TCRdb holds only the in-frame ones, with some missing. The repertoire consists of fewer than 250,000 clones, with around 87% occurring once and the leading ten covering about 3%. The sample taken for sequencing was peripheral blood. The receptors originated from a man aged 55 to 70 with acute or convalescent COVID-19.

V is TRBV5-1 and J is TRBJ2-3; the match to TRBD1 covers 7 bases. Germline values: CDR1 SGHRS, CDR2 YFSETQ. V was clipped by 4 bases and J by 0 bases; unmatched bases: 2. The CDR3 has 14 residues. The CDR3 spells CASSGGQSTDTQYF. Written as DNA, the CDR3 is TGCGCCAGCAGCGGGGGACAGAGCACAGATACGCAGTATTTT.

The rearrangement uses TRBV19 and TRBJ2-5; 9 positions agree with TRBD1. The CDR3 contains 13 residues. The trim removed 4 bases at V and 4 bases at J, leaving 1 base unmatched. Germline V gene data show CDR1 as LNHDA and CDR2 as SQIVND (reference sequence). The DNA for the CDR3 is TGTGCCAGTAGTACGACAGGGGGAGAGACCCAGTACTTC. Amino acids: CASSTTGGETQYF.

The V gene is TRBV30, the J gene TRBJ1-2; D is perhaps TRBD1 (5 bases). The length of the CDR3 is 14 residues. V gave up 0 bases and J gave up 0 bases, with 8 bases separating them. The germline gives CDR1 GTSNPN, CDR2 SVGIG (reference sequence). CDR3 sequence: CAWSVPGTNYGYTF. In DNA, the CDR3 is TGTGCCTGGAGTGTGCCAGGGACTAACTATGGCTACACCTTC.

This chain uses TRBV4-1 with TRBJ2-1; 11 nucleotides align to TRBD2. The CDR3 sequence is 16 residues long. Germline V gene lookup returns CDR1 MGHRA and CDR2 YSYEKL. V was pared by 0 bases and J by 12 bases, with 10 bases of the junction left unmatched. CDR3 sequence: CASSQEGIAGGFGQFF. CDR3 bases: TGCGCCAGCAGCCAAGAGGGCATAGCGGGGGGGTTTGGGCAGTTCTTC.

The CDR3 region has the DNA TGCGCCAGCAGCCAAGATGCCCCTGTGGCGGGGGGTAGCACAGATACGCAGTATTTT. It translates to CASSQDAPVAGGSTDTQYF. The chain couples TRBV4-1 to TRBJ2-3; 8 bases line up with TRBD2. The CDR3 length is 19 residues. V trimming: 0 bases; J trimming: 0 bases; junction bases outside the gene matches: 11. Germline CDR1 is MGHRA and CDR2 is YSYEKL.

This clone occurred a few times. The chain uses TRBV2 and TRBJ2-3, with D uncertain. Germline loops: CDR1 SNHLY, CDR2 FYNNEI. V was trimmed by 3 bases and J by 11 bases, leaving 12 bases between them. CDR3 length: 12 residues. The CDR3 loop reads CASSDGPIGQYF. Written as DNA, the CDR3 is TGTGCCAGCAGTGATGGGCCGATCGGGCAGTATTTT.

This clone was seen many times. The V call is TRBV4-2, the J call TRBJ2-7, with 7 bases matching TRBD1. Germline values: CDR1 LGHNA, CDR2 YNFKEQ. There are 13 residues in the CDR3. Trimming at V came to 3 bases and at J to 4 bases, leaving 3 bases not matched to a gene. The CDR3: CASSQGQPYEQYF. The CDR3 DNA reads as TGTGCCAGCAGCCAGGGACAGCCTTACGAGCAGTACTTC.

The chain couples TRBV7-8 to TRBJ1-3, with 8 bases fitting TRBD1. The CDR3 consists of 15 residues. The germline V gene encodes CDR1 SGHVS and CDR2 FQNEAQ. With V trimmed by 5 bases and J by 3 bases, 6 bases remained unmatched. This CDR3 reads CASSPQGANGNTIYF. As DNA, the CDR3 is TGTGCCAGCAGCCCCCAGGGGGCGAATGGAAACACCATATATTTT.

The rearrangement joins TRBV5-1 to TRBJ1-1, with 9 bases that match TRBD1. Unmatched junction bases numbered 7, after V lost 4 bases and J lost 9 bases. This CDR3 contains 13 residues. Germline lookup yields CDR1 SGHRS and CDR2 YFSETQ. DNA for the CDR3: TGCGCCAGCAGCCCGGGACAGGGTCCTAAAGCTTTCTTT. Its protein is CASSPGQGPKAFF.

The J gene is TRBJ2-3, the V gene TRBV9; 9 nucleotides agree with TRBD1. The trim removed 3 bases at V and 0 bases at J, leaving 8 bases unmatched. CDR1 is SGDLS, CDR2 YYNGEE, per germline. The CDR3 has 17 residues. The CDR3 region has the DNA TGTGCCAGCAGCGGGACCCGGGACAGGGTTAGCACAGATACGCAGTATTTT. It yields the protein CASSGTRDRVSTDTQYF. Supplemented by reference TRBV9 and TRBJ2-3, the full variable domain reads DSGVTQTPKHLITATGQRVTLRCSPRSGDLSVYWYQQSLDQGLQFLIQYYNGEERAKGNILERFSAQQFPDLHSELNLSSLELGDSALYFCASSGTRDRVSTDTQYFGPGTRLTVL.

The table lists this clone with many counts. The CDR3 is CASSIYLGDTEAFF. CDR3 nucleotide sequence: TGTGCCAGTAGTATCTATTTAGGGGACACTGAAGCTTTCTTT. The chain joins TRBV19 to TRBJ1-1, with a tentative D call TRBD1 (5 bases). The germline CDR1 and CDR2 sequences are LNHDA and SQIVND (reference sequence). The V and J ends lost 3 bases and 3 bases respectively, with 11 bases between them. This CDR3 is 14 amino acids long.

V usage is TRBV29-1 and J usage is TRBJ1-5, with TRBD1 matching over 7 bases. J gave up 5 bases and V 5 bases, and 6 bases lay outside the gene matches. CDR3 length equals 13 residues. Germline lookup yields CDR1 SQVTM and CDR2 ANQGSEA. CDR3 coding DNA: TGCAGCGTTACAGGGGACTTAGATCAGCCCCAGCATTTT. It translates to CSVTGDLDQPQHF.

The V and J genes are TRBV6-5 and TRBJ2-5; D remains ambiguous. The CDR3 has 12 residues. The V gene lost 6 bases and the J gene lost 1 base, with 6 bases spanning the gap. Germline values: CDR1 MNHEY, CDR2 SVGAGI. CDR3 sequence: CASSQIQETQYF. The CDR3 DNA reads TGTGCCAGCAGCCAGATCCAAGAGACCCAGTACTTC.